This paragraph reports one T cell receptor (beta chain). Its antigen is currently not known. No quality values exist for individual bases; no much larger clone is one base distant. The cohort consisted of some 670 healthy bone marrow donors. All cohort members were sampled while nominally healthy, although unrecorded immune exposures were likely present. The donor tested CMV seronegative and was one of the 352 seronegative cohort members. Every donor gave a peripheral blood sample, and the peripheral blood mononuclear cells from that sample were used for TCR beta sequencing. Genomic DNA extraction from the blood cell samples was performed with the Qiagen DNeasy Blood Extraction Kit. Library construction relied on the immunoSEQ multiplex PCR assay. A mixture of 60 forward primers for TCR Vbeta segments and 13 reverse primers for TCR Jbeta segments was used in the multiplex PCR. The CDR3 region of rearranged TCR beta genes was amplified from genomic DNA with a multiplex PCR assay. Amplified TCR beta libraries were sequenced as 87-base-pair reads on the Illumina HiSeq System. Per the authors' processing: Across the 500 to 750 repertoires, a later analysis counted some 80 million unique TCR beta chains, some 11 million of which were shared by at least two donors. To remove PCR and sequencing errors, raw reads were error-corrected and collapsed into unique sequences using a nearest-neighbor algorithm that merged closely related sequences. CDR3 sequences were aligned to IMGT reference sequences to assign V, D and J gene segments. Each retained sequence needed at least a six-nucleotide match to both a V gene segment and a J gene segment. A rearrangement was called productive if the CDR3 had no stop codons and remained in frame with V and J, and every other rearrangement was called non-productive. Following IMGT convention, CDR3 was defined as the stretch from the second conserved V-encoded cysteine to the conserved J-encoded phenylalanine. Sequences without an unambiguous match to a single V gene segment were excluded from the earlier analysis of 450 to 650 of the donors. An earlier analysis of fewer than 650 of the donors classified V segments as functional when productive rearrangements were above 56.7% and as segregating when the standard deviation between donors was above 5%. A statistical classification framework was built for diagnosing cytomegalovirus status from the catalog of TCR beta chain sequences. A later analysis assigned V and J genes by comparing TCR nucleotide sequences with IMGT/GENE-DB human TR gene sequences. In a later analysis, CDR3 sequences and most-parsimonious VDJ recombination scenarios were assigned using the TCRdist pipeline. A later analysis defined each TCR beta chain by its CDR3 amino acid sequence plus V-gene family, and excluded reads lacking a unique V-gene family. As a way to deal with suspected cross-contamination and a sequencing artifact, a later analysis dropped approximately 590 nucleotide sequences that were highly shared and had low generation probability. In a later analysis, a clonal expansion index was calculated for each public chain from normalized within-repertoire ranks of inferred template counts. In a later analysis, generation probabilities were computed with a VDJ recombination model fitted to out-of-frame rearrangements, and the resulting probabilities were checked against IGoR. In a later analysis, hypergeometric tests were used to score TCR-TCR, TCR-HLA and TCR-CMV co-occurrence, with a repertoire-size bias correction applied to TCR pairs. False discovery rates were estimated in a later analysis by permuting HLA or CMV assignments 20 times. In a later analysis, co-occurring TCRs were grouped using DBSCAN, and TCRdist sequence similarity was added for clustering within HLA-allele-positive subsets. Repertoires with fewer than 30,000 or more than 120,000 public chains, plus five repertoires with anomalous nucleotide sharing, were excluded from co-occurrence clustering. TCRdb obtained this table from immuneACCESS and retained in-frame rearrangements with V and J assigned. These tables miss some clones; where compared with another copy, unresolved V genes account for less than half of the shortfall, and the remainder is unexplained. V and J calls and clone size are those listed in that table; D and trimming were worked out from the DNA. In this sample the table shows more than 150,000 clones, around 80% of which occur a single time. Less than 2% of the sample is taken by the ten largest.

These data are taken from a study of cytomegalovirus exposure and HLA in healthy donors (dated by TCRdb to 2016 to 2017). Regarding the study in general: An earlier analysis of approximately 640 of the donors reported 250 to 300 Gb of sequence data and about 100 million unique TCR beta sequences from some 180 million T cells. Around 320 gigabases of sequencing data and approximately 80 million unique TCR sequences were included in an early release covering roughly 600 HLA-typed donors. The genetic ancestry cluster associated with self-reported Caucasian donors included about 81% of the roughly 380 genotyped donors. The study aimed to test whether signatures of past pathogen exposure could be identified by cataloging public T cell receptors. Using immunosequencing, the study profiled T cell repertoires from fewer than 700 subjects and related those repertoires to cytomegalovirus serostatus. Along with the roughly 670-subject first cohort, a separate validation cohort of over 90 different subjects was used. The study combined high-throughput TCR immunosequencing, statistical association of individual TCRs with disease status, and machine learning to predict cytomegalovirus infection status. In a later analysis, previously published TCR beta repertoires from about 670 donors were re-analyzed and high-resolution HLA genotyping was added so that TCR occurrence patterns could be studied. In the later analysis, no new phenotypic data were used to find candidate immune exposures; instead, reliance was placed on TCR beta sequences and their occurrence across donors. An earlier analysis of 450 to 750 of the donors used high-throughput TCR beta sequencing to judge whether each TCR beta V gene segment behaved as functional or pseudogenic. Donor age, sex, ethnicity and CMV serostatus were compiled alongside the repertoire data. A later genetic analysis used genome-wide SNP genotypes for about 55% of the 666 donors, treating that subset as a discovery cohort. Every discovery cohort repertoire had been produced on one sequencing platform. HLA typing included class I and class II loci at four-digit resolution. Typing coverage varied by locus: 629-630 donors for A, B, C, DRB1 and DQB1; roughly 510 for DQA1; 606 for DPA1; under 490 for DPB1. Roughly 5 DR-DQ haplotypes were handled as single units for association and clustering because linkage in the cohort was strong. Among almost 400 genotyped donors of the cohort, an average of approximately 240,000 unique TCR beta nucleotide sequences were sequenced per donor, around 18% of them non-productive.

The CDR3 goes from the cysteine to the phenylalanine over 15 residues. The sequence is cut down to CDR3 DNA, 45 bases in frame from base 1. The germline V gene sets CDR1 to SNHLY and CDR2 to FYNNEI. Cut back by 4 bases and 3 bases, the V and J ends lie 16 bases apart. The paper's findings and limits, for the study overall: According to a later analysis, most CMV-associated TCR beta chains appeared to be HLA-restricted, and the HLA associations seemed to be driven largely by CMV exposure. A further reported finding was that TCR beta sequences accurately predicted the HLA-A and HLA-B alleles for most subjects in the first cohort. The authors suggested that the approach could potentially be generalized to other disease states and immunological phenotypes. The classifier was reported to diagnose cytomegalovirus status with high specificity and sensitivity in both the original cohort and the validation cohort. Specific HLA alleles were associated with roughly 17,000 TCR beta sequences at a false discovery rate of 0.05 in a later analysis. Compared with equally common non-associated chains, HLA-associated TCR beta chains in a later analysis were more clonally expanded and had lower generation probabilities. According to a later genetic analysis, donors in an Asian-associated ancestry cluster had fewer N-insertions in productive TCRs than the roughly 670-donor mean. Because some donors lacked HLA typing at each locus, the association tests relied only on the typed subset. Several of the top co-occurrence clusters appeared to be linked to parvovirus B19, influenza, CMV and Epstein-Barr virus, according to a later analysis. This cohort had only TCR beta chains sequenced, and the lack of alpha or paired-chain data limited which features could be detected. Correlated functional status among segregating V segments might reflect linkage disequilibrium, but an unknown experimental factor could not be ruled out. An earlier analysis of approximately 570 of the donors showed that most TCR beta V segments appeared in productive rearrangements either about 87% or about 30% of the time, which broadly matched IMGT annotations. CMV serostatus was the only immune exposure information available for the cohort. A later genetic analysis associated a missense DCLRE1C variant with V-gene and J-gene trimming of TCR beta chains, and an independent cohort replicated the association. While some public TCRs were present in many individuals, most TCR sequences turned up only very rarely across donors. Sequencing depth was assumed to be roughly uniform across donors in the presence/absence analyses, though that assumption may not hold. A total of 150 to 200 TCR beta chains were listed by the study as associated with cytomegalovirus. Assigning TCR associations to individual alleles was difficult when HLA alleles, especially DR and DQ, strongly co-occurred. In vitro tests confirmed that three of the cytomegalovirus-associated TCR beta chains recognize cytomegalovirus antigens. Some IMGT-functional V segments, including TRBV6-2 and TRBV6-3, could not be distinguished by the 87-base-pair reads and were therefore excluded. According to a later analysis, TCR association rates differed among HLA loci, with DRB1 alleles showing the most associated TCRs and HLA-C alleles showing the fewest. Because counts were too low, 15 to 20 rarely observed V segments, including chromosome 9 orphons, were excluded from the earlier analysis of 500 to 700 of the donors. The sequencing pipeline was judged likely to have produced a cluster of highly shared sequence variants as a technical artifact.

This clonotype originated in a woman aged 25 to 45 in good health and CMV-seronegative. Sequencing was done on a sample of PBMCs. This chain is built from TRBV2 and TRBJ2-7; TRBD2 is possibly the D segment (5 matching bases). In nucleotides, the sequence is TGTGCCAGCAGTGCCACCGGGGTTGGGAACTACGAGCAGTACTTC. Protein translation: CASSATGVGNYEQYF.